Following are 14 T cell receptor beta chains from one sample sequenced in a study of blood T cell repertoires in COVID-19. Libraries were prepared by immunoSEQ multiplex PCR; TCRdb keeps only in-frame clonotypes and omits some of them. The data show tens of thousands of clones, about 88% seen once. Input material: peripheral blood. All receptors derive from a human donor in a cohort sampled during active COVID-19. The donor label of this sample is uncertain.

The rearrangement uses TRBV7-3 and TRBJ1-2; D not certain. The V and J ends lost 5 bases and 8 bases respectively, with 15 bases between them. CDR1 and CDR2 from the germline V gene are SGHTA and FQGTGA. This CDR3 comprises 13 residues. Written as DNA, the CDR3 is TGTGCCAGCAGCCCGGCCGGCGGGGTAGGCTACACCTTC. As protein: CASSPAGGVGYTF.

The rearrangement joins TRBV7-9 to TRBJ2-3; 10 nucleotides line up with TRBD2. CDR1 is SEHNR, CDR2 FQNEAQ, per germline (reference sequence). CDR3 length equals 15 residues. V shed 5 bases and J 3 bases; nucleotides not matched to a gene: 5. The CDR3 is CASSPGLAVTDTQYF. DNA for the CDR3: TGTGCCAGCAGCCCCGGACTAGCGGTGACAGATACGCAGTATTTT.

The gene calls are TRBV15 and TRBJ2-7, with TRBD2 matching over 11 bases. This CDR3 is 20 amino acids long. Germline CDR1 is LNHNV and CDR2 is YYDKDF (reference sequence). V shed 0 bases and J 4 bases; nucleotides not matched to a gene: 17. CDR3 bases: TGTGCCACCAGCAGAGATCTGTCCGGGATAGCGGGAGGGGGAGAATACGAGCAGTACTTC. Residues: CATSRDLSGIAGGGEYEQYF.

This CDR3 reads CASIRGRGGTEAFF. The CDR3 DNA sequence: TGTGCCAGCATCCGAGGTAGGGGAGGAACTGAAGCTTTCTTT. The chain employs TRBV6-5 and TRBJ1-1, with D possibly TRBD1 on 5 matching bases. CDR1 is MNHEY and CDR2 is SVGAGI in the germline V gene. The CDR3 has 14 residues. V was shortened by 7 bases and J by 5 bases, with 17 bases between the two germline ends.

DNA of the CDR3: TGTGCCAGCAGCCTCGGTCTGCCGCAGGCTGGAAACACCATATATTTT. Its translation: CASSLGLPQAGNTIYF. The chain has TRBV7-6 and TRBJ1-3; no firm D call. The CDR3 loop spans 16 amino acids. Deletions cut 5 bases from V and 2 bases from J, with 16 bases between. CDR1 is SGHVS and CDR2 is FNYEAQ in the germline V gene.

In this sample, this clone turned up once. This rearrangement joins TRBV18 to TRBJ1-6, with D uncertain. Per germline, CDR1 KGHSH and CDR2 LQKENI. The CDR3 has 16 residues. Trimming cost V 1 base and J 0 bases, with 7 bases left between them. The CDR3 loop reads CASSPRTSSYNSPLHF. The CDR3, as DNA: TGTGCCAGCTCACCACGAACCAGCTCCTATAATTCACCCCTCCACTTT.

J is TRBJ2-3 and V is TRBV6-6; D perhaps matches TRBD2 (5 bases). This CDR3 spans 16 amino acids. Trimming removed 5 bases at V and 4 bases at J, with 19 bases between. Germline CDR1 is MNHNY and CDR2 is SVGAGI (reference sequence). Here the CDR3 DNA reads TGTGCCAGCAGTGACTTGAGGGCAGGCTCGGCAGATACGCAGTATTTT. This codes for CASSDLRAGSADTQYF.

V gene TRBV5-1 combines with J gene TRBJ2-5; possibly TRBD2 for D (5 bases). CDR1 SGHRS and CDR2 YFSETQ come from the germline V gene. The V end was cut by 5 bases, the J end by 4 bases, with 15 bases between. The CDR3 totals 14 residues. DNA for the CDR3: TGCGCCAGCAGTTCCGGGGTCCTCGGAGAGACCCAGTACTTC. Its translation: CASSSGVLGETQYF.

The CDR3 reads CASNRAGGHTDTQYF. CDR3 bases: TGCGCCAGCAACCGAGCGGGAGGGCACACAGATACGCAGTATTTT. The chain couples TRBV10-2 to TRBJ2-3, with TRBD2 identical over 10 bases. Losses at the gene ends were 7 bases for V and 2 bases for J; bases not matched to a gene: 6. The CDR3 extends over 15 amino acids. Germline V CDR1 and CDR2: WSHSY, SAAADI.

The chain has TRBV28 and TRBJ1-1, with D possibly TRBD1 on 5 matching bases. CDR1 MDHEN and CDR2 SYDVKM come from the germline V gene. CDR3 length equals 16 residues. Between the trimmed V and J ends, which lost 4 bases and 3 bases, there was a span of 18 bases. Here the CDR3 DNA reads TGTGCCAGCAGTTCCTCATATTCTCGGGGGTACACTGAAGCTTTCTTT. Its translation is CASSSSYSRGYTEAFF.

This clone was counted a single time. The chain employs TRBV2 and TRBJ2-3; D is perhaps TRBD2 (5 bases). Trimming removed 4 bases from V and 1 base from J, with 12 bases in between. Germline assignment: CDR1 SNHLY and CDR2 FYNNEI. The CDR3 has 15 residues. The DNA of the CDR3 is TGTGCCAGCAGTGTACAGCGGCGGGGCACAGATACGCAGTATTTT. Translating it yields CASSVQRRGTDTQYF.

This clone was counted a single time. V usage is TRBV6-6 and J usage is TRBJ2-7; 7 bases align to TRBD1. The germline CDR1 and CDR2 sequences are MNHNY and SVGAGI (reference sequence). V lost 9 bases to trimming and J lost 2 bases; unmatched junction nucleotides: 10. This CDR3 is built from 14 residues. Written as DNA, the CDR3 is TGTGCCAGTGGGTACAGGGGAGCCACCTACGAGCAGTACTTC. Its translation is CASGYRGATYEQYF.

The chain combines TRBV4-1 with TRBJ2-1; the D gene is possibly TRBD2 (5 bases). This CDR3 contains 16 residues. Germline CDR1 and CDR2: MGHRA and YSYEKL. Trimming stripped 4 bases from V and 0 bases from J, with 13 bases between. CDR3 region: CASSRRLRSSYNEQFF. The DNA of the CDR3 is TGCGCCAGCAGCCGGCGACTACGTAGCTCCTACAATGAGCAGTTCTTC.

The chain joins TRBV2 to TRBJ2-7, with D hard to call. This CDR3 contains 13 residues. In germline, CDR1 is SNHLY, CDR2 FYNNEI. The ends were cut back, 2 bases at V and 6 bases at J, with 11 bases in the middle. For the CDR3, the DNA is TGTGCCAGCAGTGAAATCCAGGATTCCGAGCAGTACTTC. Translated, it gives CASSEIQDSEQYF.